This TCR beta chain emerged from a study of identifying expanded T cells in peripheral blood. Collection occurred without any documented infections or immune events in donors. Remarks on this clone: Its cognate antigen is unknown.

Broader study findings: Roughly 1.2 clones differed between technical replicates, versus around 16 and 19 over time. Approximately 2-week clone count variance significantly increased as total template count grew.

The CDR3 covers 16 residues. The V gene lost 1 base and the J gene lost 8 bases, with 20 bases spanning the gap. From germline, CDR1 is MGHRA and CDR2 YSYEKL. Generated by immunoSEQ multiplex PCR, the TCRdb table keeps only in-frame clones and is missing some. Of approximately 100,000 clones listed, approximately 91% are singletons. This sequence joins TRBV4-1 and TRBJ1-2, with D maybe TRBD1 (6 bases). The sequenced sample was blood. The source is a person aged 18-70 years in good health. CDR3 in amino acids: CASSQAPGATSFGYTF. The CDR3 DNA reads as TGCGCCAGCAGCCAAGCCCCGGGGGCGACATCCTTCGGCTACACCTTC.